This passage covers 10 T cell receptor beta chains from one sample sequenced in a study of cytomegalovirus exposure and HLA in healthy donors. Only in-frame clones appear in the TCRdb table, and some are missing; sequencing was by immunoSEQ multiplex PCR. The repertoire consists of more than 250,000 clones, with around 90% occurring once and the leading ten covering around 3.1%. The material sequenced was PBMCs. These receptor sequences come from a woman aged 25 to 45 in good health and CMV-seronegative.

This sequence joins TRBV28 and TRBJ1-1; D is unresolved. The CDR3 loop spans 14 amino acids. CDR1 and CDR2 (germline): MDHEN, SYDVKM. Deletions cut 7 bases from V and 2 bases from J, with 14 bases between. CDR3 loop: CASTFPQLNTEAFF. The CDR3 DNA is TGTGCCAGCACGTTTCCCCAGCTAAACACTGAAGCTTTCTTT.

The chain joins TRBV14 to TRBJ2-7; 7 nucleotides match TRBD1. Trimming removed 3 bases from V and 4 bases from J; junction bases left unmatched: 9. Per the germline V gene, CDR1 is SGHDN and CDR2 is FVKESK. CDR3 length equals 15 residues. In DNA form, the CDR3 reads TGTGCCAGCAGCCATTTGGTACAGGGGATATACGAGCAGTACTTC. This encodes CASSHLVQGIYEQYF.

J is TRBJ2-5 and V is TRBV4-3, with 11 bases that match TRBD2. Trimming at V came to 0 bases and at J to 1 base, leaving 10 bases not matched to a gene. This CDR3 spans 19 amino acids. Germline CDR1 LGHNA, CDR2 YSLEER. The CDR3 DNA reads TGCGCCAGCAGCCAAGAGGCGCCTAGCGGGGGGTACCCCCAAGAGACCCAGTACTTC. This codes for CASSQEAPSGGYPQETQYF.

V gene TRBV27 combines with J gene TRBJ2-1; 7 bases fit TRBD1. The CDR3 is made up of 14 amino acids. Germline loops: CDR1 MNHEY, CDR2 SMNVEV (reference sequence). With 5 bases clipped from V and 1 base from J, the junction kept 2 bases outside the gene matches. CDR3 protein: CASSQGQSYNEQFF. The CDR3 nucleotides read TGTGCCAGCAGTCAGGGACAGTCCTACAATGAGCAGTTCTTC.

The chain employs TRBV27 and TRBJ1-5; D is undetermined. From germline, CDR1 is MNHEY and CDR2 SMNVEV (reference sequence). The CDR3 is 14 residues long. The V end was cut by 8 bases, the J end by 9 bases, with 20 bases between. CDR3: CASGEGRPATPQHF. CDR3 nucleotides: TGTGCCAGCGGGGAGGGCCGTCCTGCCACGCCCCAGCATTTT.

The J gene is TRBJ2-5, the V gene TRBV6-5, with no clear D. The germline gives CDR1 MNHEY, CDR2 SVGAGI. The length of the CDR3 is 14 residues. V dropped 6 bases and J dropped 3 bases, with 14 bases sitting between them. CDR3 region: CASRKWAGKETQYF. For the CDR3, the DNA is TGTGCCAGCAGGAAGTGGGCTGGGAAAGAGACCCAGTACTTC.

CDR3 region: CSASGFVIRDRANYGYTF. CDR3 in DNA: TGCAGCGCCTCGGGTTTTGTTATTAGGGACAGGGCTAACTATGGCTACACCTTC. This chain joins TRBV29-1 and TRBJ1-2; 9 bases line up with TRBD1. Germline V lookup: CDR1 SQVTM, CDR2 ANQGSEA. V trimming: 7 bases; J trimming: 0 bases; junction bases outside the gene matches: 18. The CDR3 runs to 18 residues.

V gene TRBV4-1 combines with J gene TRBJ1-2; no definite D call. The CDR3 has 14 amino acids. Germline lookup yields CDR1 MGHRA and CDR2 YSYEKL. V was trimmed by 2 bases and J by 3 bases, leaving 10 bases between them. CDR3 loop: CASSQQQFDYGYTF. CDR3 coding DNA: TGCGCCAGCAGCCAACAACAGTTTGACTATGGCTACACCTTC.

A single count supports this clone. The V call is TRBV29-1, the J call TRBJ2-7, with TRBD1 identical over 8 bases. V was clipped by 4 bases and J by 2 bases; unmatched bases: 7. The CDR3 is 14 residues long. Germline V lookup: CDR1 SQVTM, CDR2 ANQGSEA. DNA of the CDR3: TGCAGCGTTGGCGGCAGGACAGGGCCCTACGAGCAGTACTTC. This translates into CSVGGRTGPYEQYF.

This sequence joins TRBV11-3 and TRBJ2-7; maybe TRBD2 (6 bases). This CDR3 has 14 amino acids. Trimming removed 5 bases from V and 1 base from J, with 12 bases in between. CDR1 and CDR2 (germline): SGHNT, YENEEA. The CDR3 DNA sequence: TGTGCCAGCAGCCGGACCGGGACTTCCTACGAGCAGTACTTC. It specifies CASSRTGTSYEQYF.